Listed here is a single TCR beta chain. This specimen belongs to a study of T cell changes during pregnancy in multiple sclerosis. Produced via immunoSEQ multiplex PCR; TCRdb's table is partial and in-frame only. The table lists about 69,000 clones, approximately 86% of them singletons. The CDR3 extends over 15 amino acids. The ends lost 1 base at V and 8 bases at J; junction bases unmatched: 5. Germline V gene data show CDR1 as MGHRA and CDR2 as YSYEKL. This clonotype was obtained from a female donor with multiple sclerosis, enrolled in a pregnancy study. This specimen consisted of peripheral blood, obtained before pregnancy. The chain has TRBV4-1 and TRBJ2-1, with 10 bases identical to TRBD2. The CDR3 DNA sequence: TGCGCCAGCAGCCAAGGTGAGCGGGGGGGCGATGAGCAGTTCTTC. Protein sequence: CASSQGERGGDEQFF.